One sample yielded the 13 T cell receptor beta chains listed below, sequenced in a study of T cells in Graves' hyperthyroidism and ophthalmopathy. Using RNA transcripts as the source, TCR beta CDR3 regions were amplified. When the TCR CDR3 underwent first-round RT-PCR, the HTBI primer set was used. TCRdb analysed the multiplex PCR reads with MiXCR anew, one entry per CDR3 protein. The sample comprises a few hundred thousand distinct CDR3 sequences, less than 20% of which are singletons, and 53% rests with the top ten. Source material: blood. These receptors originate from a woman between 45 and 60 years old with Graves' hyperthyroidism.

This clonotype was seen ten or more times. V gene TRBV12-5 combines with J gene TRBJ1-1; D gene ambiguous. Per the germline V gene, CDR1 is LGHNT and CDR2 is FRNRAP. This CDR3 has 11 residues. Trimming pared 3 bases from V and 11 bases from J, leaving 10 bases between. CDR3 in DNA: TGTGCTAGTGGTTTTGCGGGCTTGGCTTTCTTT. Its protein product is CASGFAGLAFF.

This clonotype was observed many times. The chain recombines TRBV7-8 with TRBJ2-1; D possibly corresponds to TRBD2 (6 bases). The CDR3 is 14 amino acids. CDR1 is SGHVS, CDR2 FQNEAQ, per germline. V was cut by 3 bases and J by 3 bases, with 9 bases left in between. The CDR3 bases are TGTGCCAGCAGCTTTCGGGACTTCTACAATGAGCAGTTCTTC. Translated, it gives CASSFRDFYNEQFF.

This clonotype occurred many times. This sequence joins TRBV7-8 and TRBJ1-1, with 9 nucleotides matching TRBD1. V was clipped by 0 bases and J by 1 base; unmatched bases: 3. The CDR3 is 16 residues long. CDR1 is SGHVS, CDR2 FQNEAQ, per germline. Written as DNA, the CDR3 is TGTGCCAGCAGCTTAGCGCGGGGACAGGGGAACACTGAAGCTTTCTTT. Its protein is CASSLARGQGNTEAFF.

This clonotype has a handful of counts. J is TRBJ2-1 and V is TRBV7-9; 14 positions agree with TRBD2. This CDR3 is built from 18 residues. Germline CDR1 is SEHNR and CDR2 is FQNEAQ (reference sequence). V lost 1 base and J lost 0; bases outside the gene matches: 2. Written as DNA, the CDR3 is TGTGCCAGCAGCTTAGGACTAGCGGGAGGGGGCTCCTACAATGAGCAGTTCTTC. It yields the protein CASSLGLAGGGSYNEQFF.

There are many counts of this clonotype. The chain links TRBV27 to TRBJ2-1; 7 bases match TRBD2. V lost 4 bases, J lost 4 bases, and 19 bases stayed unmatched. CDR1 and CDR2 from the germline V gene are MNHEY and SMNVEV (reference sequence). The length of the CDR3 is 19 residues. The CDR3 loop is CASSSHTGGAGWVYNEQFF. The CDR3 coding sequence is TGTGCCAGCAGTTCACATACGGGGGGAGCGGGGTGGGTTTACAATGAGCAGTTCTTC.

The V call is TRBV5-8, the J call TRBJ2-1; possible D gene TRBD1, 6 bases. Per germline, CDR1 SGHTS and CDR2 YDEGEE. CDR3 length: 16 residues. V was clipped by 0 bases and J by 0 bases, with 10 bases between them. The CDR3 nucleotides read TGTGCCAGCAGCTTGGCGGACAGTAGCTCCTACAATGAGCAGTTCTTC. Amino acid sequence: CASSLADSSSYNEQFF.

This clonotype was observed at least ten times. The V gene is TRBV20-1, the J gene TRBJ1-2, with a weak D call TRBD1 (6 bases). V lost 5 bases and J 8 bases, leaving 15 bases between the germline ends. The germline gives CDR1 DFQATT, CDR2 SNEGSKA (reference sequence). The CDR3 is 12 residues long. The CDR3 protein is CSAPNRVRGYTF. DNA of the CDR3: TGCAGTGCTCCAAACAGGGTTCGCGGCTACACCTTC.

The rearrangement uses TRBV11-2 and TRBJ1-1, with TRBD1 matching 8 bases. CDR1 is SGHAT and CDR2 is FQNNGV in the germline V gene. J was trimmed by 4 bases and V by 5 bases; bases with no gene match: 18. The CDR3 is made up of 18 amino acids. The chain's CDR3 is CASSPRAGQGVIGTEAFF. CDR3 DNA sequence: TGTGCCAGCAGCCCCCGGGCCGGACAGGGCGTCATTGGCACTGAAGCTTTCTTT.

This clonotype occurred many times. The chain uses TRBV30 and TRBJ2-7; D possibly corresponds to TRBD2 (6 bases). The V end lost 1 base, the J end lost 3 bases, and 22 bases lay between the germline ends. The germline V gene encodes CDR1 GTSNPN and CDR2 SVGIG (reference sequence). The CDR3 loop spans 17 amino acids. The CDR3 region is CAWSDPRDWKTIYEQYF. In DNA form, the CDR3 reads TGTGCCTGGAGTGACCCACGGGACTGGAAAACAATCTACGAGCAGTACTTC.

This clonotype occurred a few times. The CDR3 nucleotides are TGCGCCAGCAGCCAAGATACCGGGGCCTATGGCTACACCTTC. This encodes CASSQDTGAYGYTF. This rearrangement joins TRBV4-1 to TRBJ1-2; maybe TRBD1 (5 bases). V was trimmed by 0 bases and J by 4 bases, leaving 9 bases between them. Per germline, CDR1 MGHRA and CDR2 YSYEKL. CDR3 size: 14 residues.

The CDR3 DNA sequence: TGCAGTGCTAGTCGAGGGAGACTAGCGGGAGTTGAGACCCAGTACTTC. It yields the protein CSASRGRLAGVETQYF. The rearrangement links TRBV20-1 to TRBJ2-5; 12 nucleotides agree with TRBD2. V lost 3 bases to trimming and J lost 5 bases; unmatched junction nucleotides: 10. This CDR3 has 16 residues. Germline lookup yields CDR1 DFQATT and CDR2 SNEGSKA (reference sequence).

This chain connects TRBV10-3 to TRBJ1-5; D is perhaps TRBD1 (5 bases). The CDR3 is 15 amino acids. The germline V gene has CDR1 ENHRY and CDR2 SYGVKD. Trimming cost V 6 bases and J 0 bases, with 12 bases left between them. CDR3 amino acids: CAIRGDSASNQPQHF. CDR3 coding DNA: TGTGCCATCAGGGGTGACAGCGCTAGCAATCAGCCCCAGCATTTT.

Written as DNA, the CDR3 is TGTGCCATCAGTGACTTTGTGCTCCGCTACACCTTC. The encoded protein is CAISDFVLRYTF. The J gene is TRBJ1-2, the V gene TRBV10-3; no clear D gene. The germline V gene encodes CDR1 ENHRY and CDR2 SYGVKD. V dropped 3 bases and J dropped 9 bases, with 11 bases sitting between them. This CDR3 spans 12 amino acids.